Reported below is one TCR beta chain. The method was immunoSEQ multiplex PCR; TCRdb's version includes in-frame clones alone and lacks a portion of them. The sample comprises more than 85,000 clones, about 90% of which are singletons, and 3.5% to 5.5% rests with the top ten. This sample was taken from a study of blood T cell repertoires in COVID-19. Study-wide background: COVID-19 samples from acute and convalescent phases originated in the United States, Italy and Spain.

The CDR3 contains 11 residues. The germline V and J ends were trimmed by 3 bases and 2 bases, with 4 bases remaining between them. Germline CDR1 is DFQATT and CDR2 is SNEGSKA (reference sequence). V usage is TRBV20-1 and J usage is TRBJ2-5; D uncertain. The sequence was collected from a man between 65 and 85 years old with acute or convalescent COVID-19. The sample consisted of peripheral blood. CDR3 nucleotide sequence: TGCAGTGCTAGTCCACAAGAGACCCAGTACTTC. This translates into CSASPQETQYF.